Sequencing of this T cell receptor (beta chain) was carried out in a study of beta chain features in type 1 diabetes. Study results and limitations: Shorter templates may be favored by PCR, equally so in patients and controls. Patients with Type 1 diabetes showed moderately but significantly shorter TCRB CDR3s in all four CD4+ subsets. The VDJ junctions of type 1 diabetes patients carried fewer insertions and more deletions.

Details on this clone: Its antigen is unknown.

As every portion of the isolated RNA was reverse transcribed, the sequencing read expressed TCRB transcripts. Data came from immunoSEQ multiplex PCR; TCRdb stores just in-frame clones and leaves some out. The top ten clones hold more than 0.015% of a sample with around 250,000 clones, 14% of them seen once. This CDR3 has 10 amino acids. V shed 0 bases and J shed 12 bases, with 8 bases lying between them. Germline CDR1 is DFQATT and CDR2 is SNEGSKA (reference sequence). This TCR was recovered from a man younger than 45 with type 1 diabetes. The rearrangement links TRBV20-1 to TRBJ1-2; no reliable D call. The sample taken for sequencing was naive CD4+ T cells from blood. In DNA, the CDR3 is TGCAGTGCTAGAGACGGTCCCCACACCTTC. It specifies CSARDGPHTF.